The 7 T cell receptor beta chains in this list originate from one sample, sequenced in a study of blood T cell repertoires in COVID-19. Measured with immunoSEQ multiplex PCR; TCRdb has only the in-frame clones, and not every one. Of under 85,000 clones in the sample, 70% to 85% were seen once. Material for sequencing was peripheral blood. All receptors come from a man in his fifties with COVID-19, enrolled during active disease.

The rearrangement uses TRBV5-1 and TRBJ2-2; possible D gene TRBD1, 6 bases. The CDR3 contains 14 residues. Deletions cut 5 bases from V and 4 bases from J, with 12 bases between. Germline V gene sequence: CDR1 SGHRS, CDR2 YFSETQ. The CDR3 loop reads CASSMAGVTGELFF. In nucleotides, the CDR3 is TGCGCCAGCAGTATGGCAGGGGTCACCGGGGAGCTGTTTTTT.

The chain uses TRBV5-1 and TRBJ1-3; D is uncertain. The CDR3 is made up of 14 amino acids. The germline CDR1 and CDR2 sequences are SGHRS and YFSETQ. V was shortened by 0 bases and J by 8 bases, with 12 bases between the two germline ends. The CDR3 sequence: CASSLGGLMDTIYF. CDR3 DNA sequence: TGCGCCAGCAGCTTGGGAGGGTTGATGGACACCATATATTTT.

This clone was found a few times. The rearrangement joins TRBV11-2 to TRBJ1-1; D not resolved. Germline V gene lookup returns CDR1 SGHAT and CDR2 FQNNGV. Trimming left V 0 bases short and J 9 bases short, with 14 bases between. The CDR3 is 14 residues long. CDR3 DNA sequence: TGTGCCAGCAGCTTAGATCTGTCGCACAGCAAAGCTTTCTTT. Protein: CASSLDLSHSKAFF.

The chain has TRBV4-2 and TRBJ2-5; 11 nucleotides align to TRBD2. Germline loops: CDR1 LGHNA, CDR2 YNFKEQ. The CDR3 length is 16 residues. Trimming took 0 bases from V and 3 from J; bases not matched to a gene: 3. The CDR3 coding sequence is TGTGCCAGCAGCCAAGATCCACTAGCGGGGGAAGAGACCCAGTACTTC. The encoded protein is CASSQDPLAGEETQYF.

The chain carries TRBV21-1 and TRBJ2-7; no check of the table's D call, TRBD2, against the DNA was made. TRBV21-1 is given as a pseudogene. This CDR3 spans 12 amino acids. CDR3 amino acids: CASSSGVYEQYF. The CDR3 nucleotides are TGTGCCAGCAGCAGCGGGGTCTACGAGCAGTACTTC.

The gene calls are TRBV25-1 and TRBJ1-2, with 9 bases lining up with TRBD1. The CDR3 spans 13 residues. The germline V gene has CDR1 MGHDK and CDR2 SYGVNS. With V trimmed by 9 bases and J by 7 bases, 9 bases remained unmatched. CDR3 coding DNA: TGTGCCAGTCGACAGGGGGGTAGCTCTGGCTACACCTTC. Translating gives CASRQGGSSGYTF.

The chain carries TRBV4-1 and TRBJ1-5, with D hard to call. The CDR3 totals 13 residues. V shed 3 bases and J shed 7 bases, with 10 bases lying between them. Germline CDR1 MGHRA, CDR2 YSYEKL. The CDR3 loop is CASSHRREQPQHF. In nucleotides, the CDR3 is TGCGCCAGCAGCCATAGGAGGGAACAGCCCCAGCATTTT.